A single sample gave rise to the 9 T cell receptor beta chains below, sequenced in a study of blood T cell repertoires in COVID-19. Sequenced by immunoSEQ multiplex PCR; TCRdb stores in-frame clones only, minus some. The sample lists around 210,000 clones, 80% to 90% seen once, with 1.4% to 1.5% in the top ten. The sequencing input was peripheral blood. These receptors originate from a man between 18 and 35 years old with active or convalescent COVID-19.

The chain uses TRBV7-2 and TRBJ2-4, with TRBD1 matching over 7 bases. Germline CDR1 SGHTA, CDR2 FQGNSA. Trimming removed 5 bases from V and 5 bases from J; junction bases left unmatched: 15. The CDR3 length is 17 residues. CDR3: CASSIQTGTRYQNIQYF. CDR3 DNA sequence: TGTGCCAGCAGCATACAGACAGGGACGAGATACCAAAACATTCAGTACTTC.

The chain joins TRBV9 to TRBJ2-1; 8 positions agree with TRBD2. From germline, CDR1 is SGDLS and CDR2 YYNGEE. V was clipped by 7 bases and J by 11 bases; unmatched bases: 17. The CDR3 covers 15 residues. The CDR3 bases are TGTGCCAGCTCTGATCGACAGCGGGAGCCTCGAAAGCAGTTCTTC. Translation: CASSDRQREPRKQFF.

This clone has only one observation. The chain links TRBV4-3 to TRBJ2-2, with D maybe TRBD2 (6 bases). Trimming left V 3 bases short and J 7 bases short, with 15 bases between. The CDR3 runs 15 residues. Germline CDR1 LGHNA, CDR2 YSLEER. In DNA, the CDR3 is TGCGCCAGCAGCCAGGGGGACTGGACGGTCGGGGAGCTGTTTTTT. Amino acids: CASSQGDWTVGELFF.

The gene calls are TRBV14 and TRBJ2-1; D gene uncertain. CDR1 is SGHDN and CDR2 is FVKESK in the germline V gene. CDR3 size: 15 residues. V was cut by 0 bases and J by 0 bases, with 6 bases left in between. CDR3 nucleotide sequence: TGTGCCAGCAGCCAAGACGCGCGCTCCTACAATGAGCAGTTCTTC. The encoded protein is CASSQDARSYNEQFF.

The chain recombines TRBV5-6 with TRBJ1-5, with D possibly TRBD1 on 5 matching bases. The CDR3 sequence is 15 residues long. Trimming left V 1 base short and J 6 bases short, with 14 bases between. Per the germline V gene, CDR1 is SGHDT and CDR2 is YYEEEE. CDR3 residues: CASSLSGGWGQPQHF. The CDR3 region has the DNA TGTGCCAGCAGCTTGTCCGGGGGTTGGGGTCAGCCCCAGCATTTT.

The gene calls are TRBV6-2 or TRBV6-3 and TRBJ1-5, with D uncertain. V gave up 3 bases and J gave up 0 bases, with 9 bases separating them. Germline V gene data show CDR1 as MNHEY and CDR2 as SVGEGT. This CDR3 is built from 15 residues. The CDR3 reads CASSYRGLSNQPQHF. DNA of the CDR3: TGTGCCAGCAGTTATCGTGGCCTTAGCAATCAGCCCCAGCATTTT.

This clone was seen a single time. Here the CDR3 reads CATSASGGQPQHF. The CDR3 region has the DNA TGTGCCACCAGTGCCTCGGGTGGTCAGCCCCAGCATTTT. The chain uses TRBV24-1 and TRBJ1-5; D unclear. The CDR3 runs to 13 residues. V lost 5 bases to trimming and J lost 6 bases, with 10 bases between them. CDR1 is KGHDR, CDR2 SFDVKD, per germline.

The chain is built from TRBV9 and TRBJ1-2; 9 bases line up with TRBD1. Per germline, CDR1 SGDLS and CDR2 YYNGEE. The V and J ends lost 1 base and 4 bases, in that order; junction bases with no gene match: 5. The CDR3 length is 15 residues. DNA of the CDR3: TGTGCCAGCAGCGTATCGGGGACAGGGTCCTATGGCTACACCTTC. This codes for CASSVSGTGSYGYTF.

The V call is TRBV23-1, the J call TRBJ2-4; D unresolved. TRBV23-1 has ORF status, its function being uncertain. The V end lost 6 bases, the J end lost 0 bases, and 12 bases lay between the germline ends. The CDR3 has 15 residues. CDR3 sequence (DNA): TGCGCCAGCAGCCGATCCCCCGGAGCCAAAAACATTCAGTACTTC. Its translation is CASSRSPGAKNIQYF.